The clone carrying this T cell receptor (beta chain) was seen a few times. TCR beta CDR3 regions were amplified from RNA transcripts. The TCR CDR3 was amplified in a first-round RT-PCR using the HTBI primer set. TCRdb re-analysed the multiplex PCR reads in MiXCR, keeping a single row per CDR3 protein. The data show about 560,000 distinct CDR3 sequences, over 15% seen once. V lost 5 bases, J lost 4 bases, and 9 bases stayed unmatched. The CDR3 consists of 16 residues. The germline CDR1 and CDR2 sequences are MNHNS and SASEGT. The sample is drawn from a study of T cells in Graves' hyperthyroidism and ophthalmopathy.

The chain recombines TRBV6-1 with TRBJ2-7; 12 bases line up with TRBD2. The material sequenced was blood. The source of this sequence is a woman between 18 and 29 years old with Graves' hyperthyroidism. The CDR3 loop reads CASSFTATSGGYEQYF. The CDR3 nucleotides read TGTGCCAGCAGTTTCACGGCGACTAGCGGGGGATACGAGCAGTACTTC.